The source of this T cell receptor beta chain is a study of multiple sclerosis patients with progressive multifocal leukoencephalopathy. Documented time point: before natalizumab initiation. Generated by immunoSEQ multiplex PCR, the TCRdb table keeps only in-frame clones and is missing some. This repertoire shows 25,000 to 35,000 clones, 88% found once; its top ten account for approximately 1.1%. Germline CDR1 and CDR2: PRHDT and FYEKMQ (reference sequence). The V gene lost 2 bases and the J gene lost 3 bases, with 10 bases spanning the gap. This CDR3 is 14 amino acids long. The sequenced sample was PBMCs. The chain recombines TRBV13 with TRBJ1-2; no definite D call. The TCR was taken from a human donor with multiple sclerosis. The CDR3 sequence is CASSLRGYDYGYTF. CDR3 DNA sequence: TGTGCCAGCAGCTTACGGGGATATGACTATGGCTACACCTTC.